The sequence of this T cell receptor beta chain was determined in a study of cytomegalovirus exposure and HLA in healthy donors. Concerning this clone: Its specificity is unknown.

The PCR made use of 60 Vbeta and 13 Jbeta primers. The table came from immunoSEQ multiplex PCR; TCRdb's copy has only in-frame clones and leaves some out. This sample has 150,000 or so clones, with just under 80% found just once. The CDR3 length is 14 residues. Germline-derived CDR1 and CDR2 are MNHEY and SMNVEV (reference sequence). The V gene lost 4 bases and the J gene lost 5 bases, with 14 bases spanning the gap. Findings and limits, study-wide: Some V segments (TRBV6-2 and TRBV6-3 among them) were excluded as indistinguishable. Previous analysis showed most TCR beta V segments were productive about 90% or about 30% of the time. The CMV antigen specificity of a few CMV-associated chains was confirmed through in vitro analysis. As was reported, the classifier diagnosed cytomegalovirus status with high specificity and sensitivity.

The source is a woman aged 50 to 60 in good health and CMV-seropositive. The sample was PBMCs. The chain employs TRBV27 and TRBJ1-1; possibly TRBD1 for D (6 bases). The CDR3: CASSSEGGWTEAFF. The CDR3 nucleotides read TGTGCCAGCAGTTCTGAAGGGGGTTGGACTGAAGCTTTCTTT.